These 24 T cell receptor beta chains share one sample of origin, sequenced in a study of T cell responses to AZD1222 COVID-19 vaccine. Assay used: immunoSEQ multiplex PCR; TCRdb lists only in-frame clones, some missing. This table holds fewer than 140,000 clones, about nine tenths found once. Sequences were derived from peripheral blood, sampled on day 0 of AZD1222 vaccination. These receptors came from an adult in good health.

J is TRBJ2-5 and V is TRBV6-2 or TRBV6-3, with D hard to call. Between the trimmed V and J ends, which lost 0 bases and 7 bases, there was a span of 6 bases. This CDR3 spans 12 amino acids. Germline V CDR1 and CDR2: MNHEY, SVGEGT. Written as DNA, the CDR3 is TGTGCCAGCAGTTACTCGAGTGGGACCCAGTACTTC. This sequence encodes CASSYSSGTQYF.

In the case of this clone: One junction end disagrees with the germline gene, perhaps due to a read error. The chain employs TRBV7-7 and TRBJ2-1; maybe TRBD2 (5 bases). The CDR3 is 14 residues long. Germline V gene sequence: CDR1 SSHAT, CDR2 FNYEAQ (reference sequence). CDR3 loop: CASSLGGSNNEQFF. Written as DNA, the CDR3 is TGTGCTAGCAGCTTAGGAGGTAGTAACAATGAGCAGTTCTTC.

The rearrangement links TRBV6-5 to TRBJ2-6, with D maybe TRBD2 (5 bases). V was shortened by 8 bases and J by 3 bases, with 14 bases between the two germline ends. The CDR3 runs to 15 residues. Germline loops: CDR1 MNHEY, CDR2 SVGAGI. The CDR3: CASSPAGVGANVLTF. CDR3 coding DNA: TGTGCCAGCTCTCCGGCCGGGGTTGGGGCCAACGTCCTGACTTTC.

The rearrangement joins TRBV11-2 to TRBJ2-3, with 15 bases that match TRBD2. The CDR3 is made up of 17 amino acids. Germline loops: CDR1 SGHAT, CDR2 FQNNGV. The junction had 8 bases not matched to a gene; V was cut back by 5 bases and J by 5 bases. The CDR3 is CASSPWTSGRGEDTQYF. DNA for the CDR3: TGTGCCAGCAGCCCCTGGACTAGCGGGAGGGGAGAAGATACGCAGTATTTT.

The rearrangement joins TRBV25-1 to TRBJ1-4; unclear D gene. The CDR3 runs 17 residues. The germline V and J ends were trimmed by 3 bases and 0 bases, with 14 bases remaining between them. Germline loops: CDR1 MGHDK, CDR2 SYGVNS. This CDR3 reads CASSDGLLKATNEKLFF. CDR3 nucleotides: TGTGCCAGCAGTGACGGCCTCCTTAAGGCAACTAATGAAAAACTGTTTTTT.

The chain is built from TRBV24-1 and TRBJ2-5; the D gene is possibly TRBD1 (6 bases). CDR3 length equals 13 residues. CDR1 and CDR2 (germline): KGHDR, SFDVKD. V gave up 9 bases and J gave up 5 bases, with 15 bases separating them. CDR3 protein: CATGPGQGETQYF. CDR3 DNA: TGTGCCACCGGCCCGGGCCAGGGGGAGACCCAGTACTTC.

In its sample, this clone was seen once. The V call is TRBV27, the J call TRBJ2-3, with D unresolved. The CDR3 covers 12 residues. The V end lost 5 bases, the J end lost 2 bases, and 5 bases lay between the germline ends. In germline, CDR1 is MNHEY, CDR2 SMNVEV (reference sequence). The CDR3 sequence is CASSRYTDTQYF. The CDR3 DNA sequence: TGTGCCAGCAGTAGATACACAGATACGCAGTATTTT.

DNA for the CDR3: TGCGCCAGCAGCTTGAATGACGGCTTATTTGCCATTCAGTACTTC. It specifies CASSLNDGLFAIQYF. The rearrangement joins TRBV5-1 to TRBJ2-4; D not certain. Trimming pared 1 base from V and 9 bases from J, leaving 17 bases between. The germline CDR1 and CDR2 sequences are SGHRS and YFSETQ. The length of the CDR3 is 15 residues. Variable domain in full (rest from reference TRBV5-1 and TRBJ2-4): KAGVTQTPRYLIKTRGQQVTLSCSPISGHRSVSWYQQTPGQGLQFLFEYFSETQRNKGNFPGRFSGRQFSNSRSEMNVSTLELGDSALYLCASSLNDGLFAIQYFGAGTRLSVL.

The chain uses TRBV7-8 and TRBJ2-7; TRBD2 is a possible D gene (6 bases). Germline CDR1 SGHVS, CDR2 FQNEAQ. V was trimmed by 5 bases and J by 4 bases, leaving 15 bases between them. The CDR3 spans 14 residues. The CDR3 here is CASSLRDSTYEQYF. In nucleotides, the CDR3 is TGTGCCAGCAGCCTTCGGGACTCCACATACGAGCAGTACTTC.

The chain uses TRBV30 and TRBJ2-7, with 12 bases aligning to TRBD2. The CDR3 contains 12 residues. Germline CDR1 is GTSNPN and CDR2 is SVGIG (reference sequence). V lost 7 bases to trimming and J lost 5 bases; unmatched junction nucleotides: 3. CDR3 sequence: CAYRLAGDEQYF. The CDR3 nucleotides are TGTGCCTACAGACTAGCGGGAGACGAGCAGTACTTC.

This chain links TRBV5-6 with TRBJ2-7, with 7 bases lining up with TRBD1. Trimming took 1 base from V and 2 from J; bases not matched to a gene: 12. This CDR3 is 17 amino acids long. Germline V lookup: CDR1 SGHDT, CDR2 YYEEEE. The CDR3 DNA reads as TGTGCCAGCAGCTTGCGTGCGACACAGGGGTTCGCCTACGAGCAGTACTTC. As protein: CASSLRATQGFAYEQYF. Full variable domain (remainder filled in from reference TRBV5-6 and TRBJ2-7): DAGVTQSPTHLIKTRGQQVTLRCSPKSGHDTVSWYQQALGQGPQFIFQYYEEEERQRGNFPDRFSGHQFPNYSSELNVNALLLGDSALYLCASSLRATQGFAYEQYFGPGTRLTVT.

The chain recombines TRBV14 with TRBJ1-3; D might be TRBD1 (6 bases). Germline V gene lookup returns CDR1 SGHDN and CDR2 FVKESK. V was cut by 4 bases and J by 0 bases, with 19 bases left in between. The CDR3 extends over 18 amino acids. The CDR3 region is CASSPREGDSSSGNTIYF. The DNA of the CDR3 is TGTGCCAGCAGCCCCCGAGAGGGGGACTCCAGCTCTGGAAACACCATATATTTT.

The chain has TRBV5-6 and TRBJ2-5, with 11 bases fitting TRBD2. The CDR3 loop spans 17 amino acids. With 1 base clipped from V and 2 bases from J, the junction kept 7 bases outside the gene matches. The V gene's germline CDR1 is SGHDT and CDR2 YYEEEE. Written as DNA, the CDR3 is TGTGCCAGCAGCTTGAAGCTAGCGGGAGGATTTCAAGAGACCCAGTACTTC. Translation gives CASSLKLAGGFQETQYF.

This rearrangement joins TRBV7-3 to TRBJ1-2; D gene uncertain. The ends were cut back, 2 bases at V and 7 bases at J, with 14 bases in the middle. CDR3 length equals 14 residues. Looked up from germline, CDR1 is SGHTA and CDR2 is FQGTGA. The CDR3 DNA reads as TGTGCCAGCAGCTTATACGGCCAGCCCGGTGGCTACACCTTC. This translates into CASSLYGQPGGYTF.

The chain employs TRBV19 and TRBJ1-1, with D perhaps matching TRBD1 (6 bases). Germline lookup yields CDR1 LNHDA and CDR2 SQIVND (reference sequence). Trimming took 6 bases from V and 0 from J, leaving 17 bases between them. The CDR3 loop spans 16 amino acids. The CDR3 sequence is CASSPLGAGMNTEAFF. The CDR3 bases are TGTGCCAGTAGCCCCCTGGGGGCAGGGATGAACACTGAAGCTTTCTTT.

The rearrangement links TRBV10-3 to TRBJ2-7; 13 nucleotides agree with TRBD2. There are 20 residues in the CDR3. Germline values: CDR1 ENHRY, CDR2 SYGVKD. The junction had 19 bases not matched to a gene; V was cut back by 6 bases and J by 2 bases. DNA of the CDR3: TGTGCCATCAGCGACCTCGGGGGGGATTTACTAGCGGGAGGGACCTACGAGCAGTACTTC. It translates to CAISDLGGDLLAGGTYEQYF.

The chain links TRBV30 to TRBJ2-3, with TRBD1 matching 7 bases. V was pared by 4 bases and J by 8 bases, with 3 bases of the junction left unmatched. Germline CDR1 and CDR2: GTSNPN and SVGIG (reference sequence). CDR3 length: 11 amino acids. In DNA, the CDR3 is TGTGCCTGGACCTCAGGGGGTACGCAGTATTTT. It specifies CAWTSGGTQYF.

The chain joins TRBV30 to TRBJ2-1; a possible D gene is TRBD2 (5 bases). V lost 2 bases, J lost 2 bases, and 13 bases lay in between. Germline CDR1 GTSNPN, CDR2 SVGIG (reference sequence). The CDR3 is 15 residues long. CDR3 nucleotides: TGTGCCTGGAGTCAACTAGGTGCGGCCTACAATGAGCAGTTCTTC. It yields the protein CAWSQLGAAYNEQFF.

The CDR3 DNA reads as TGTGCCACCAGCAGAGATTGGGCTTCGGGTCAGGGGGAAACTAACTATGGCTACACCTTC. Encoded protein: CATSRDWASGQGETNYGYTF. V gene TRBV15 combines with J gene TRBJ1-2; 7 bases map to TRBD1. The trim removed 0 bases at V and 0 bases at J, leaving 16 bases unmatched. The germline gives CDR1 LNHNV, CDR2 YYDKDF (reference sequence). The CDR3 length is 20 residues.

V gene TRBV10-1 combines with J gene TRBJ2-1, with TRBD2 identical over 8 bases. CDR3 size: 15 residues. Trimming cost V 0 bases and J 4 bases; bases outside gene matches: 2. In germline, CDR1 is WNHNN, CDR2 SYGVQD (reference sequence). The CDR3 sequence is CASSESASGYNEQFF. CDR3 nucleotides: TGCGCCAGCAGTGAGTCGGCTAGCGGGTACAATGAGCAGTTCTTC.

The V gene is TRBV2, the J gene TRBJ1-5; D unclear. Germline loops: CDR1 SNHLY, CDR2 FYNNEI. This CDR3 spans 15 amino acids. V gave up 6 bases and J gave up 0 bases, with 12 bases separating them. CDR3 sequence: CASRRNSYSNQPQHF. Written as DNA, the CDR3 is TGTGCCAGCAGGAGAAACAGCTATAGCAATCAGCCCCAGCATTTT.

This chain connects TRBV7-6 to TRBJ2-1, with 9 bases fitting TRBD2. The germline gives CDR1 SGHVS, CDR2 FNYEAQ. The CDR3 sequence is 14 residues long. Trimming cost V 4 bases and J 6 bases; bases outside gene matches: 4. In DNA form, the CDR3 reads TGTGCCAGCAGCTCAGCGGGAGGTGGCAATGAGCAGTTCTTC. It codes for CASSSAGGGNEQFF.

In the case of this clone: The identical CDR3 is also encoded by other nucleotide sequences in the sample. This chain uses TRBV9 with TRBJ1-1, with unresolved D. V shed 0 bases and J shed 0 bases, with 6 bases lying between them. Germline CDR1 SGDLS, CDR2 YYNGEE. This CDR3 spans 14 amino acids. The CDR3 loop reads CASSVAGMNTEAFF. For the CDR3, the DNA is TGTGCCAGCAGCGTAGCGGGCATGAACACTGAAGCTTTCTTT.

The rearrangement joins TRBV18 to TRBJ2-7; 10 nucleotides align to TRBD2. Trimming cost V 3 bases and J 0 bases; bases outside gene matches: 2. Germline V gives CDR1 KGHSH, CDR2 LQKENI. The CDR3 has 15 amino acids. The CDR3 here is CASSPTSGFSYEQYF. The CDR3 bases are TGTGCCAGCTCACCGACTAGCGGGTTCTCCTACGAGCAGTACTTC.